Listed here are 20 T cell receptor beta chains from one sample, sequenced in a study of beta chain features in type 1 diabetes. Their cognate antigens are unknown. General study points: Type 1 diabetes patients showed a moderate but significant shortening of TCRB CDR3s in all four CD4+ subsets.

Every isolated RNA sample was fully reverse transcribed, so sequencing captured expressed TCRB transcripts. Only in-frame clones appear in the TCRdb table, and some are missing; sequencing was by immunoSEQ multiplex PCR. The sample yields approximately 70,000 clones, roughly 50% seen once. Sequenced sample: central memory CD4+ T cells from blood. These receptor sequences come from a man in his thirties or forties with type 1 diabetes.

V gene TRBV28 combines with J gene TRBJ2-2, with D tentatively TRBD2 (6 bases). The V and J ends lost 7 bases and 3 bases respectively, with 12 bases between them. The CDR3 consists of 14 residues. Germline assignment: CDR1 MDHEN and CDR2 SYDVKM. In DNA, the CDR3 is TGTGCCAGCACGGGCGGGGCCCACACCGGGGAGCTGTTTTTT. Amino acid sequence: CASTGGAHTGELFF.

The rearrangement uses TRBV6-1 and TRBJ1-6; maybe TRBD1 (5 bases). CDR1 MNHNS and CDR2 SASEGT come from the germline V gene. This CDR3 comprises 15 residues. V was cut by 7 bases and J by 6 bases, with 16 bases left in between. CDR3 sequence (DNA): TGTGCCAGCACCCGAGTGACAGCGACTAATTCACCCCTCCACTTT. This codes for CASTRVTATNSPLHF.

The V gene is TRBV13, the J gene TRBJ1-6; possibly TRBD1 for D (6 bases). V shed 4 bases and J shed 7 bases, with 11 bases lying between them. The CDR3 is made up of 14 amino acids. The V gene's germline CDR1 is PRHDT and CDR2 FYEKMQ (reference sequence). The DNA for the CDR3 is TGTGCCAGCAGCTCACAGGGCCCCAATTCACCCCTCCACTTT. Translated: CASSSQGPNSPLHF.

The chain links TRBV6-5 to TRBJ1-5; perhaps TRBD1 as D (6 bases). Per the germline V gene, CDR1 is MNHEY and CDR2 is SVGAGI. V lost 6 bases to trimming and J lost 5 bases, with 11 bases between them. The CDR3 runs to 13 residues. CDR3 DNA sequence: TGTGCCAGCAGGAGACAGGTTGATCAGCCCCAGCATTTT. It specifies CASRRQVDQPQHF.

The genes are TRBV9 and TRBJ2-3; D is unresolved. This CDR3 contains 12 residues. Trimming removed 4 bases at V and 0 bases at J, with 3 bases between. CDR1 and CDR2 (germline): SGDLS, YYNGEE. In DNA, the CDR3 is TGTGCCAGCAGCCCAAGCACAGATACGCAGTATTTT. This translates into CASSPSTDTQYF.

There are a few counts of this clone. This chain links TRBV7-9 with TRBJ1-2; 7 nucleotides line up with TRBD1. Germline CDR1 is SEHNR and CDR2 is FQNEAQ (reference sequence). The junction had 4 bases not matched to a gene; V was cut back by 5 bases and J by 4 bases. The CDR3 is 13 residues long. CDR3 amino acids: CASSPRQGYGYTF. CDR3 DNA: TGTGCCAGCAGCCCCCGACAGGGCTATGGCTACACCTTC.

In this sample, this clone turned up a few times. The J gene is TRBJ2-7, the V gene TRBV4-2; TRBD1 is a possible D gene (6 bases). The CDR3 runs 16 residues. Germline V lookup: CDR1 LGHNA, CDR2 YNFKEQ. Trimming removed 6 bases at V and 1 base at J, with 19 bases between. DNA for the CDR3: TGTGCCAGCAGTCGGGCACTCAGGGGAGTTTCCTACGAGCAGTACTTC. It yields the protein CASSRALRGVSYEQYF.

The CDR3 coding sequence is TGTGCCAGCAGCCAAGGGGGCTACTATAGCAATCAGCCCCAGCATTTT. This encodes CASSQGGYYSNQPQHF. This chain joins TRBV4-2 and TRBJ1-5; tentative D call: TRBD1 (5 bases). The CDR3 loop spans 16 amino acids. V lost 1 base to trimming and J lost 0 bases, with 10 bases between them. CDR1 is LGHNA, CDR2 YNFKEQ, per germline.

In its sample, this clone was seen a few times. The same CDR3 also results from other DNA sequences found in this sample. The chain joins TRBV5-1 to TRBJ1-1; maybe TRBD1 (6 bases). Germline CDR1 SGHRS, CDR2 YFSETQ. This CDR3 is built from 14 residues. Trimming removed 0 bases from V and 8 bases from J, with 14 bases in between. The CDR3 DNA follows: TGCGCCAGCAGCTTGGGGACAGTTAAAACCGAAGCTTTCTTT. It translates to CASSLGTVKTEAFF. Full variable domain (rest looked up from reference TRBV5-1 and TRBJ1-1): KAGVTQTPRYLIKTRGQQVTLSCSPISGHRSVSWYQQTPGQGLQFLFEYFSETQRNKGNFPGRFSGRQFSNSRSEMNVSTLELGDSALYLCASSLGTVKTEAFFGQGTRLTVV.

The V and J genes are TRBV6-5 and TRBJ1-1; TRBD1 aligns across 8 bases. The CDR3 length is 15 residues. The V gene end was trimmed by 6 bases and the J gene end by 1 base; junction bases not matched to a gene: 7. Germline lookup yields CDR1 MNHEY and CDR2 SVGAGI. CDR3 sequence reads: CASSHRGERNTEAFF. As DNA, the CDR3 is TGTGCCAGCAGCCACAGGGGGGAAAGGAACACTGAAGCTTTCTTT.

CDR3 region: CASSQDGLAGGPEQYF. The CDR3 nucleotides read TGTGCCAGCAGCCAAGATGGTCTAGCGGGAGGTCCCGAGCAGTACTTC. This chain joins TRBV4-2 and TRBJ2-7; 11 nucleotides agree with TRBD2. The CDR3 totals 16 residues. With 0 bases clipped from V and 6 bases from J, the junction kept 7 bases outside the gene matches. Germline CDR1 reads LGHNA; CDR2 reads YNFKEQ.

The CDR3 DNA is TGTGCCAGCAGCGCAGACAGACTTAATTCACCCCTCCACTTT. This encodes CASSADRLNSPLHF. The chain carries TRBV5-4 and TRBJ1-6, with D perhaps matching TRBD1 (5 bases). CDR1 is SGHNT and CDR2 is YYREEE in the germline V gene (reference sequence). The CDR3 covers 14 residues. Trimming removed 4 bases at V and 6 bases at J, with 11 bases between.

The table lists this clone with a few counts. This sequence joins TRBV5-1 and TRBJ2-1; no firm D call. This CDR3 contains 13 residues. Germline V gene sequence: CDR1 SGHRS, CDR2 YFSETQ. The V end lost 3 bases, the J end lost 4 bases, and 8 bases lay between the germline ends. The chain's CDR3 is CASSSDTYNEQFF. CDR3 coding DNA: TGCGCCAGCAGCTCCGACACGTACAATGAGCAGTTCTTC.

CDR3 coding DNA: TGTGCCAGCAGCTTAGGAGAAAGCTCGAACACTGAAGCTTTCTTT. Translation gives CASSLGESSNTEAFF. The rearrangement uses TRBV7-9 and TRBJ1-1, with unresolved D. Germline V lookup: CDR1 SEHNR, CDR2 FQNEAQ (reference sequence). CDR3 size: 15 residues. Trimming stripped 1 base from V and 1 base from J, with 10 bases between.

This chain uses TRBV18 with TRBJ2-2, with 7 bases matching TRBD2. The V gene end was trimmed by 2 bases and the J gene end by 3 bases; junction bases not matched to a gene: 3. Germline values: CDR1 KGHSH, CDR2 LQKENI. The CDR3 runs to 15 residues. CDR3 amino acids: CASSPTSDHTGELFF. CDR3 DNA sequence: TGTGCCAGCTCACCAACTAGCGACCACACCGGGGAGCTGTTTTTT.

This sequence joins TRBV6-1 and TRBJ2-1; 7 bases align to TRBD1. The CDR3 spans 17 residues. V lost 0 bases and J lost 2; bases outside the gene matches: 7. Germline V CDR1 and CDR2: MNHNS, SASEGT. In DNA form, the CDR3 reads TGTGCCAGCAGTGAAGCCGGCACAGGGGTAACCTACAATGAGCAGTTCTTC. Encoded protein: CASSEAGTGVTYNEQFF.

This chain uses TRBV29-1 with TRBJ2-1; 7 bases agree with TRBD1. V shed 3 bases and J 4 bases; nucleotides not matched to a gene: 18. Germline CDR1 reads SQVTM; CDR2 reads ANQGSEA. This CDR3 is 18 amino acids long. The CDR3 reads CSVDVGQSSYYVYNEQFF. As DNA, the CDR3 is TGCAGCGTTGATGTGGGACAGAGTTCCTATTACGTTTACAATGAGCAGTTCTTC.

This chain uses TRBV28 with TRBJ2-1, with 7 nucleotides matching TRBD2. Per the germline V gene, CDR1 is MDHEN and CDR2 is SYDVKM. This CDR3 is built from 12 residues. V dropped 8 bases and J dropped 5; count of bases not matched to a gene: 3. DNA of the CDR3: TGTGCCAGCGGGACTACCCACAATGAGCAGTTCTTC. As protein: CASGTTHNEQFF.

V and J are TRBV5-1 and TRBJ2-1; 7 bases line up with TRBD2. The CDR3 is 14 residues long. The germline V gene has CDR1 SGHRS and CDR2 YFSETQ. After removal of 4 bases from V and 4 bases from J, the junction contained 5 bases not matched to a gene. The CDR3 here is CASSGGDSYNEQFF. The CDR3 bases are TGCGCCAGCAGCGGGGGGGACTCTTACAATGAGCAGTTCTTC.

V usage is TRBV19 and J usage is TRBJ1-1, with 9 bases matching TRBD1. The junction had 8 bases not matched to a gene; V was cut back by 3 bases and J by 0 bases. The CDR3 loop spans 17 amino acids. Germline V gene data show CDR1 as LNHDA and CDR2 as SQIVND (reference sequence). The CDR3 nucleotides are TGTGCCAGTAGTATGGGGTCGGACAGGGGCCTGAACACTGAAGCTTTCTTT. It codes for CASSMGSDRGLNTEAFF.